These 11 T cell receptor beta chains came from one sample sequenced in a study of shared clonotypes between healthy human individuals. Sequencing was performed with immunoSEQ multiplex PCR; in TCRdb, only in-frame clones are kept and a portion is missing. The sample contains some 690,000 clones, around 90% of which appear only once. Sequencing was carried out using memory CD8+ T cells from PBMCs. Subset of the sample: CD45RO+ cells pooled with CCR7-negative TemRA cells. Receptors were obtained from a man aged 18 to 29 in good health. Some clones in this sample may be carry-over from other donors' samples.

Concerning this clone itself: One end of the junction is discordant with germline, which a read error may explain. The chain couples TRBV27 to TRBJ2-5; D is uncertain. Looked up from germline, CDR1 is MNHEY and CDR2 is SMNVEV (reference sequence). The CDR3 length is 13 residues. CDR3 in amino acids: CASSPNGYLTPHF. The DNA for the CDR3 is TGTGCCAGCAGCCCAAATGGCTACCTTACTCCCCACTTC.

This clone is a singleton in its sample. The rearrangement links TRBV27 to TRBJ1-3; D is ambiguous. The CDR3 has 13 residues. Germline CDR1 reads MNHEY; CDR2 reads SMNVEV (reference sequence). V shed 6 bases and J shed 1 base, with 7 bases lying between them. CDR3 nucleotides: TGTGCCAGCAGCCGGGAATCTGGAAACACCATATATTTT. Residues: CASSRESGNTIYF.

The chain employs TRBV5-6 and TRBJ2-3; D tentatively reads TRBD1 or TRBD2 (5 bases each). The germline V and J ends were trimmed by 3 bases and 1 base, with 18 bases remaining between them. The CDR3 is 17 residues long. Germline V gene sequence: CDR1 SGHDT, CDR2 YYEEEE. CDR3 in DNA: TGTGCCAGCAGCTGGTCGGTGGGGGAGTGGGGCACAGATACGCAGTATTTT. The encoded protein is CASSWSVGEWGTDTQYF.

This clone was counted once. The chain carries TRBV9 and TRBJ2-5; weak D call: TRBD2 (5 bases). V lost 0 bases and J 4 bases, leaving 16 bases between the germline ends. There are 16 residues in the CDR3. In germline, CDR1 is SGDLS, CDR2 YYNGEE. In DNA, the CDR3 is TGTGCCAGCAGCGTAGGGCGGGCCCCAACCGGAGAGACCCAGTACTTC. Amino acids: CASSVGRAPTGETQYF.

This clone was recorded once. The chain carries TRBV28 and TRBJ2-1; D not resolved. V was pared by 4 bases and J by 5 bases, with 12 bases between. Germline CDR1 is MDHEN and CDR2 is SYDVKM. The CDR3 consists of 14 residues. The DNA for the CDR3 is TGTGCCAGCAGTTCCAGATCAATCCACAATGAGCAGTTCTTC. It translates to CASSSRSIHNEQFF.

This clone was found a few times. This chain joins TRBV30 and TRBJ1-5; 7 bases match TRBD1. CDR1 GTSNPN and CDR2 SVGIG come from the germline V gene (reference sequence). Trimming took 2 bases from V and 7 from J; bases not matched to a gene: 11. The CDR3 covers 15 residues. The CDR3 loop is CAWSSARDRGQPQHF. The CDR3 nucleotides read TGTGCCTGGAGTTCGGCCCGGGACAGAGGACAGCCCCAGCATTTT.

The chain joins TRBV9 to TRBJ2-7; the D call may be TRBD1 or TRBD2 (5 bases each). Deletions cut 0 bases from V and 6 bases from J, with 13 bases between. CDR1 is SGDLS, CDR2 YYNGEE, per germline. CDR3 length: 14 amino acids. The CDR3, as DNA: TGTGCCAGCAGCGTAGAGCCGGGGCAGGGCGAGCAGTACTTC. It codes for CASSVEPGQGEQYF.

The table lists this clone with a few counts. The gene calls are TRBV11-2 and TRBJ2-6, with D unclear. V was trimmed by 0 bases and J by 0 bases, leaving 6 bases between them. CDR3 length: 16 amino acids. The germline CDR1 and CDR2 sequences are SGHAT and FQNNGV. DNA of the CDR3: TGTGCCAGCAGCTTAGAAGTGAGCTCTGGGGCCAACGTCCTGACTTTC. This encodes CASSLEVSSGANVLTF.

V usage is TRBV6-1 and J usage is TRBJ1-1; D gene unclear. Trimming removed 2 bases at V and 1 base at J, with 14 bases between. Germline loops: CDR1 MNHNS, CDR2 SASEGT. This CDR3 is 16 amino acids long. The CDR3 region is CASSEPPSPGNTEAFF. CDR3 bases: TGTGCCAGCAGTGAACCCCCCAGCCCGGGGAACACTGAAGCTTTCTTT.

V and J are TRBV19 and TRBJ2-4; no firm D call. Per the germline V gene, CDR1 is LNHDA and CDR2 is SQIVND (reference sequence). V was pared by 5 bases and J by 4 bases, with 12 bases between. This CDR3 region has 14 residues. The DNA for the CDR3 is TGTGCCAGTAGTGTGCAGGACGAGAAAAACATTCAGTACTTC. This encodes CASSVQDEKNIQYF.

The rearrangement uses TRBV7-2 and TRBJ2-5; 11 bases are shared with TRBD2. The CDR3 runs 17 residues. With 3 bases clipped from V and 5 bases from J, the junction kept 11 bases outside the gene matches. CDR1 and CDR2 from the germline V gene are SGHTA and FQGNSA. This chain's CDR3 is CASSLGPLAGVGETQYF. CDR3 in DNA: TGTGCCAGCAGCTTGGGTCCACTAGCGGGAGTCGGGGAGACCCAGTACTTC.